One and the same sample provided the 8 T cell receptor beta chains below, sequenced in a study of shared clonotypes between healthy human individuals. Generated by immunoSEQ multiplex PCR, the TCRdb table keeps only in-frame clones and is missing some. The sample records around 1.1 million clones, approximately 75% being singletons. Material: memory CD4+ T cells from PBMCs. Specified subset: CD45RA-negative fraction. These receptors were taken from a young man in good health. Some clones in this sample may be carry-over from other donors' samples.

The chain employs TRBV28 and TRBJ2-7; 8 bases are a match to TRBD1. J gave up 0 bases and V 5 bases, and 6 bases lay outside the gene matches. Germline V CDR1 and CDR2: MDHEN, SYDVKM. The CDR3 covers 15 residues. The chain's CDR3 is CASSGTGGSSYEQYF. The CDR3 DNA is TGTGCCAGCAGTGGTACAGGGGGTAGCTCCTACGAGCAGTACTTC.

About this clone: Given a far larger clone just one base away, this is likely a sequencing read error. The chain has TRBV19 and TRBJ1-2; D uncertain. This CDR3 is 15 amino acids long. Germline CDR1 reads LNHDA; CDR2 reads SQIVND (reference sequence). CDR3 sequence reads: CVSSPGQTTNYGYTF. CDR3 DNA: TGTGTCAGTAGTCCCGGCCAGACCACTAACTATGGCTACACCTTC.

The chain has TRBV19 and TRBJ2-7, with TRBD2 as a possible D gene (7 bases). V was shortened by 6 bases and J by 5 bases, with 14 bases between the two germline ends. This CDR3 comprises 13 residues. Germline values: CDR1 LNHDA, CDR2 SQIVND (reference sequence). CDR3 in amino acids: CASRRRGGDEQYF. The CDR3 nucleotides are TGTGCCAGTAGGAGAAGAGGGGGGGACGAGCAGTACTTC. The full variable domain, its missing parts supplied by reference TRBV19 and TRBJ2-7, is DGGITQSPKYLFRKEGQNVTLSCEQNLNHDAMYWYRQDPGQGLRLIYYSQIVNDFQKGDIAEGYSVSREKKESFPLTVTSAQKNPTAFYLCASRRRGGDEQYFGPGTRLTVT.

The rearrangement uses TRBV28 and TRBJ2-1; D is undetermined. There are 12 residues in the CDR3. V lost 3 bases and J lost 7, with 7 bases in between. Germline V gene data show CDR1 as MDHEN and CDR2 as SYDVKM. The CDR3 sequence is CASSFRINEQFF. Written as DNA, the CDR3 is TGTGCCAGCAGTTTTCGGATTAATGAGCAGTTCTTC.

The table lists this clone with a few counts. This sample includes further DNA sequences coding for the same CDR3. This chain joins TRBV5-1 and TRBJ2-1; unclear D gene. V lost 0 bases to trimming and J lost 3 bases, with 7 bases between them. Germline V gives CDR1 SGHRS, CDR2 YFSETQ. The CDR3 length is 14 residues. This CDR3 is CASSLGNSYNEQFF. The CDR3 DNA is TGCGCCAGCAGCTTGGGGAACAGCTACAATGAGCAGTTCTTC.

This chain connects TRBV14 to TRBJ1-3, with 7 bases that match TRBD1. Germline V gives CDR1 SGHDN, CDR2 FVKESK. Germline trimming cut 5 bases from V and 2 bases from J; bases unmatched to any gene: 6. The CDR3 runs to 15 residues. CDR3 region: CASSKIGTAGNTIYF. CDR3 sequence (DNA): TGTGCCAGCAGCAAAATTGGGACAGCTGGAAACACCATATATTTT.

The V call is TRBV9, the J call TRBJ2-1, with 11 nucleotides matching TRBD2. This CDR3 has 18 amino acids. Trimming took 0 bases from V and 2 from J; bases not matched to a gene: 7. CDR1 is SGDLS and CDR2 is YYNGEE in the germline V gene. CDR3 nucleotide sequence: TGTGCCAGCAGCGTAGGTCTCCCTAGCGGGAGGACCTACAATGAGCAGTTCTTC. Translation gives CASSVGLPSGRTYNEQFF.

V is TRBV18 and J is TRBJ2-5; possible D gene TRBD1, 5 bases. Trimming took 3 bases from V and 5 from J, leaving 13 bases between them. The CDR3 runs to 14 residues. Germline CDR1 and CDR2: KGHSH and LQKENI. The CDR3 DNA follows: TGTGCCAGCTCACCCTACGAAAGGGGTGAGACCCAGTACTTC. Its translation: CASSPYERGETQYF.